The 31 T cell receptor beta chains below come from one sample, sequenced in a study of T-cell reconstitution after alpha-beta-depleted transplantation in children. Unique molecular identifiers were used in preparing the TCRbeta library. A single record per CDR3 protein comes from TCRdb applying MiXCR to the PCR reads. This sample has some 260,000 distinct CDR3 sequences; more than 20% occur once, and the top ten carry around 4.8%. The sample here was PBMCs, mostly from graft donor cells, taken 360 days after TCRalphabeta/CD19-depleted stem cell transplant. Source of these receptors: a female patient aged 2-9 years who had a stem cell transplant for congenital amegakaryocytic thrombocytopenia, so the T cells may come from the graft donor.

This clonotype was picked up one time. The V call is TRBV2, the J call TRBJ2-7; 15 nucleotides align to TRBD2. Germline values: CDR1 SNHLY, CDR2 FYNNEI. The CDR3 has 14 amino acids. V dropped 8 bases and J dropped 5; count of bases not matched to a gene: 4. The CDR3 is CASGLAGGRHEQYF. The CDR3 DNA reads as TGTGCCAGCGGACTAGCGGGAGGGCGACACGAGCAGTACTTC. Together with reference TRBV2 and TRBJ2-7, the CDR3 gives the full variable domain: EPEVTQTPSHQVTQMGQEVILRCVPISNHLYFYWYRQILGQKVEFLVSFYNNEISEKSEIFDDQFSVERPDGSNFTLKIRSTKLEDSAMYFCASGLAGGRHEQYFGPGTRLTVT.

V and J are TRBV20-1 and TRBJ1-2; weak D call: TRBD1 (5 bases). Per germline, CDR1 DFQATT and CDR2 SNEGSKA (reference sequence). There are 13 residues in the CDR3. V was trimmed by 5 bases and J by 3 bases, leaving 13 bases between them. The CDR3 DNA reads as TGCAGTGCTTCAGACGGGGGTTACTATGGCTACACCTTC. Amino acid sequence: CSASDGGYYGYTF.

The rearrangement links TRBV27 to TRBJ1-6, with 8 nucleotides matching TRBD1. Germline loops: CDR1 MNHEY, CDR2 SMNVEV (reference sequence). The CDR3 spans 18 residues. Trimming removed 0 bases from V and 1 base from J; junction bases left unmatched: 5. For the CDR3, the DNA is TGTGCCAGCAGTTTATCCCTCCGGACAGGGTCCTATAATTCACCCCTCCACTTT. Translation: CASSLSLRTGSYNSPLHF.

This clonotype has a count of ten or more. This sequence joins TRBV24-1 and TRBJ2-1; D is undetermined. Germline V CDR1 and CDR2: KGHDR, SFDVKD. The CDR3 is made up of 15 amino acids. Trimming stripped 4 bases from V and 6 bases from J, with 15 bases between. CDR3 sequence (DNA): TGTGCCACCAGTGACTCCCGTCATGTTGGCAATGAGCAGTTCTTC. It is translated as CATSDSRHVGNEQFF.

This clonotype has just a few counts. The chain uses TRBV20-1 and TRBJ2-1, with a possible D match to TRBD2 (6 bases). The CDR3 loop spans 15 amino acids. Germline V gives CDR1 DFQATT, CDR2 SNEGSKA (reference sequence). V dropped 3 bases and J dropped 6 bases, with 18 bases sitting between them. For the CDR3, the DNA is TGCAGTGCTAGCGGGGACTTACTTGACGGCAATGAGCAGTTCTTC. Residues: CSASGDLLDGNEQFF.

The chain links TRBV4-2 to TRBJ2-7; D is perhaps TRBD1 (5 bases). The V gene lost 4 bases and the J gene lost 4 bases, with 17 bases spanning the gap. CDR3 length: 15 amino acids. In germline, CDR1 is LGHNA, CDR2 YNFKEQ. CDR3 sequence (DNA): TGTGCCAGCAGCCCCCGGTGGGGCGCTGGATACGAGCAGTACTTC. Its translation: CASSPRWGAGYEQYF.

This clonotype was found a few times. The V gene is TRBV12-3 or TRBV12-4, the J gene TRBJ1-2, with 9 bases fitting TRBD1. The CDR3 consists of 17 residues. V dropped 6 bases and J dropped 2; count of bases not matched to a gene: 13. The CDR3: CASRTGQGGDGNYGYTF. Written as DNA, the CDR3 is TGTGCCAGCAGAACGGGACAGGGAGGAGACGGGAACTATGGCTACACCTTC.

V gene TRBV19 combines with J gene TRBJ2-1; D is possibly TRBD2 (5 bases). The CDR3 spans 12 residues. The germline V gene has CDR1 LNHDA and CDR2 SQIVND (reference sequence). V lost 1 base and J lost 9, with 7 bases in between. The CDR3 here is CASSIAGIEQFF. CDR3 coding DNA: TGTGCCAGTAGTATAGCGGGAATTGAGCAGTTCTTC.

This clonotype was counted only a few times. The CDR3 loop reads CASTQNSNQPQHF. The CDR3 nucleotides read TGTGCCAGCACCCAAAATAGCAATCAGCCCCAGCATTTT. The chain carries TRBV28 and TRBJ1-5; D unresolved. This CDR3 contains 13 residues. Germline V gene lookup returns CDR1 MDHEN and CDR2 SYDVKM. Trimming shortened V by 7 bases and J by 0 bases, and 7 bases separated the two germline ends.

The rearrangement links TRBV5-1 to TRBJ1-6; a weak D match, TRBD1 (5 bases). The V gene's germline CDR1 is SGHRS and CDR2 YFSETQ. V shed 6 bases and J shed 8 bases, with 12 bases lying between them. The CDR3 loop spans 13 amino acids. CDR3: CASKIGDDSPLHF. The CDR3 DNA is TGCGCCAGCAAAATAGGGGATGATTCACCCCTCCACTTT.

The rearrangement uses TRBV7-9 and TRBJ2-1; D unclear. The germline V gene encodes CDR1 SEHNR and CDR2 FQNEAQ (reference sequence). Trimming removed 2 bases from V and 7 bases from J, with 6 bases in between. CDR3 length equals 12 residues. The CDR3 reads CASSLNWNEQFF. The CDR3 DNA follows: TGTGCCAGCAGCTTAAATTGGAATGAGCAGTTCTTC.

This clonotype was seen only once. V is TRBV27 and J is TRBJ1-2; D unclear. Germline-derived CDR1 and CDR2 are MNHEY and SMNVEV (reference sequence). With 5 bases removed from V and 0 bases from J, the gap between germline ends came to 7 bases. This CDR3 has 13 amino acids. For the CDR3, the DNA is TGTGCCAGCAGTATTCGGCCTAACTATGGCTACACCTTC. This encodes CASSIRPNYGYTF.

This rearrangement joins TRBV11-2 to TRBJ2-1, with 11 bases that match TRBD2. CDR1 is SGHAT and CDR2 is FQNNGV in the germline V gene. The CDR3 has 18 residues. V shed 2 bases, J shed 4 bases, and the junction held 10 bases outside the gene matches. The CDR3: CASSLFRTGTSGYNEQFF. CDR3 DNA sequence: TGTGCCAGCAGCTTATTCCGCACCGGGACTAGCGGATACAATGAGCAGTTCTTC.

V and J are TRBV5-1 and TRBJ2-7; D remains ambiguous. The CDR3 is 15 residues long. Germline loops: CDR1 SGHRS, CDR2 YFSETQ. The V and J ends lost 2 bases and 2 bases respectively, with 14 bases between them. For the CDR3, the DNA is TGCGCCAGCAGCTTTGGTCAACAGCCTACCTACGAGCAGTACTTC. The encoded protein is CASSFGQQPTYEQYF.

This rearrangement joins TRBV20-1 to TRBJ2-5, with 9 bases identical to TRBD1. This CDR3 has 16 amino acids. Germline V lookup: CDR1 DFQATT, CDR2 SNEGSKA (reference sequence). V dropped 5 bases and J dropped 5; count of bases not matched to a gene: 15. The CDR3 sequence is CSAWGGDREVLETQYF. Written as DNA, the CDR3 is TGCAGTGCTTGGGGTGGGGACAGGGAAGTTTTGGAGACCCAGTACTTC.

This clonotype was seen repeatedly, ten times or more. The chain is built from TRBV4-2 and TRBJ1-2; D not resolved. The CDR3 extends over 14 amino acids. Trimming took 0 bases from V and 6 from J, leaving 11 bases between them. CDR1 is LGHNA and CDR2 is YNFKEQ in the germline V gene. The CDR3 DNA sequence: TGTGCCAGCAGCCAAGAGGAACCGTTGGATGGCTACACCTTC. It codes for CASSQEEPLDGYTF.

This clonotype has only a few counts. The V gene is TRBV7-2, the J gene TRBJ2-1, with D possibly matching TRBD1 (6 bases). V was clipped by 4 bases and J by 5 bases, with 18 bases between them. The CDR3 length is 16 residues. CDR1 is SGHTA, CDR2 FQGNSA, per germline. The DNA for the CDR3 is TGTGCCAGCAGCTCGAGAGCAGGGGCGAATAACAATGAGCAGTTCTTC. Amino acids: CASSSRAGANNNEQFF. Complete variable domain (other parts from reference TRBV7-2 and TRBJ2-1): GAGVSQSPSNKVTEKGKDVELRCDPISGHTALYWYRQSLGQGLEFLIYFQGNSAPDKSGLPSDRFSAERTGGSVSTLTIQRTQQEDSAVYLCASSSRAGANNNEQFFGPGTRLTVL.

The chain joins TRBV6-2 or TRBV6-3 to TRBJ2-2; the D is unclear. Trimming shortened V by 6 bases and J by 6 bases, and 11 bases separated the two germline ends. The germline gives CDR1 MNHEY, CDR2 SVGEGT. CDR3 size: 13 residues. The CDR3 loop is CASSIFNPGELFF. DNA of the CDR3: TGTGCCAGCAGCATTTTTAACCCCGGGGAGCTGTTTTTT.

Concerning this clonotype: A much bigger clone sits one base away, suggesting this may be a read error. It is likely a read error, because the conserved phenylalanine at the end of the CDR3 is missing. V and J are TRBV10-3 and TRBJ2-6, with D perhaps given as TRBD1 or TRBD2 (5 bases each). Trimming took off 8 bases at V and 0 bases at J, with 14 bases between the two ends. The length of the CDR3 is 16 residues. CDR1 and CDR2 from the germline V gene are ENHRY and SYGVKD. The CDR3 loop reads CAIEGRELSGANVLTL. Here the CDR3 DNA reads TGTGCCATCGAGGGCAGGGAACTCTCTGGGGCCAACGTCCTGACTTTA.

The chain employs TRBV2 and TRBJ1-5; D not certain. Germline V gives CDR1 SNHLY, CDR2 FYNNEI. CDR3 length: 11 residues. V lost 5 bases, J lost 11 bases, and 10 bases lay in between. In DNA, the CDR3 is TGTGCCAGCAGTCAGGATGTTTCCCAGCATTTT. Protein: CASSQDVSQHF. Full variable domain (missing parts from reference TRBV2 and TRBJ1-5): EPEVTQTPSHQVTQMGQEVILRCVPISNHLYFYWYRQILGQKVEFLVSFYNNEISEKSEIFDDQFSVERPDGSNFTLKIRSTKLEDSAMYFCASSQDVSQHFGDGTRLSIL.

This clonotype was counted between two and nine times. The J gene is TRBJ2-1, the V gene TRBV20-1, with D possibly being TRBD2 (6 bases). The length of the CDR3 is 14 residues. V was trimmed by 6 bases and J by 9 bases, leaving 21 bases between them. Germline V gene lookup returns CDR1 DFQATT and CDR2 SNEGSKA (reference sequence). In DNA form, the CDR3 reads TGCAGTGCGTCACGCGGGATCCCGGGTAGTGAGCAGTTCTTC. This codes for CSASRGIPGSEQFF.

The J gene is TRBJ2-3, the V gene TRBV7-9; D is undetermined. Deletions cut 7 bases from V and 4 bases from J, with 6 bases between. Germline assignment: CDR1 SEHNR and CDR2 FQNEAQ (reference sequence). CDR3 length: 11 amino acids. The CDR3 region is CASTFSDTQYF. The CDR3 DNA sequence: TGTGCCAGCACCTTCTCAGATACGCAGTATTTT.

There are a few counts of this clonotype. The chain carries TRBV28 and TRBJ2-3; a weak D match, TRBD2 (5 bases). The CDR3 is 16 amino acids. The V end was cut by 8 bases, the J end by 1 base, with 19 bases between. Germline V gene lookup returns CDR1 MDHEN and CDR2 SYDVKM. The CDR3 coding sequence is TGTGCCAGCGGGAGAGGACCCGCGGGCGGCACAGATACGCAGTATTTT. Translated, it gives CASGRGPAGGTDTQYF.

This clonotype was detected only a few times. The V call is TRBV12-3 or TRBV12-4, the J call TRBJ1-3, with 11 positions matching TRBD1. The J segment lost 7 bases and the V segment lost 3 bases, leaving 2 bases of the junction unmatched. The CDR3 covers 14 residues. CDR3 nucleotide sequence: TGTGCCAGCAGTTTTGGACAGGGGGCGAACACCATATATTTT. As protein: CASSFGQGANTIYF.

This clonotype was seen ten or more times. V and J are TRBV29-1 and TRBJ2-3; TRBD2 aligns across 8 bases. Germline-derived CDR1 and CDR2 are SQVTM and ANQGSEA. The CDR3 runs 15 residues. With 4 bases clipped from V and 0 bases from J, the junction kept 6 bases outside the gene matches. The CDR3 sequence is CSVAYSGASTDTQYF. The CDR3 region has the DNA TGCAGCGTTGCGTATAGCGGGGCTAGCACAGATACGCAGTATTTT.

This clonotype was counted only a few times. The rearrangement uses TRBV2 and TRBJ2-6; TRBD1 aligns across 12 bases. CDR1 is SNHLY and CDR2 is FYNNEI in the germline V gene. The V segment lost 7 bases and the J segment 2 bases; nucleotides outside the gene matches: 3. The CDR3 has 16 residues. This CDR3 is CASTGTGGTGANVLTF. The CDR3 DNA reads as TGTGCCAGCACTGGGACAGGGGGCACTGGGGCCAACGTCCTGACTTTC.

This clonotype showed up just a few times. This chain links TRBV28 with TRBJ1-2, with D maybe TRBD1 (6 bases). CDR3 size: 14 residues. Germline V gives CDR1 MDHEN, CDR2 SYDVKM. Deletions cut 6 bases from V and 4 bases from J, with 15 bases between. The CDR3 spells CASSRDRSRYGYTF. CDR3 DNA sequence: TGTGCCAGCAGCAGAGACAGGTCCCGCTATGGCTACACCTTC.

This clonotype was picked up a small number of times. This sequence joins TRBV12-3 or TRBV12-4 and TRBJ2-7, with TRBD2 identical over 9 bases. The CDR3 contains 15 residues. J gave up 3 bases and V 2 bases, and 5 bases lay outside the gene matches. CDR3 DNA sequence: TGTGCCAGCAGTTTAACTAGCGGGCTAAACTACGAGCAGTACTTC. Protein sequence: CASSLTSGLNYEQYF.

The rearrangement uses TRBV24-1 and TRBJ2-7, with D possibly being TRBD2 (5 bases). Trimming took off 9 bases at V and 4 bases at J, with 12 bases between the two ends. Germline V gene lookup returns CDR1 KGHDR and CDR2 SFDVKD. CDR3 length equals 12 residues. The CDR3 nucleotides are TGTGCCACCGCGAGGGCTGAGTACGAGCAGTACTTC. This sequence encodes CATARAEYEQYF.

This clonotype was counted a few times. The V and J genes are TRBV28 and TRBJ1-1; maybe TRBD1 (5 bases). CDR3 length: 13 residues. Trimming pared 3 bases from V and 3 bases from J, leaving 8 bases between. CDR1 is MDHEN and CDR2 is SYDVKM in the germline V gene. As DNA, the CDR3 is TGTGCCAGCAGTTTGCCGACAGACACTGAAGCTTTCTTT. Its translation is CASSLPTDTEAFF.

This clonotype came up a few times. At one end the junction does not follow the germline gene, possibly because of a read error. This chain uses TRBV4-1 with TRBJ2-7; D possibly corresponds to TRBD2 (6 bases). The germline CDR1 and CDR2 sequences are MGHRA and YSYEKL. The length of the CDR3 is 14 residues. Here the CDR3 reads CASSQVLGAGSHFF. Here the CDR3 DNA reads TGCGCCAGCAGCCAAGTTCTCGGCGCCGGGAGCCACTTCTTC.